This TCR beta chain appears in the sequencing data of a study of blood T cell repertoires in COVID-19. The assay was immunoSEQ multiplex PCR, and TCRdb's table has in-frame clones only and misses some. The sample shows about 140,000 clones, 80% to 90% of them seen only once. The germline gives CDR1 SNHLY, CDR2 FYNNEI. V lost 4 bases, J lost 4 bases, and 12 bases lay in between. This CDR3 has 14 amino acids. The receptor was isolated from a man in his sixties with active or convalescent COVID-19. The chain employs TRBV2 and TRBJ2-3; a weak D match, TRBD1 (6 bases). The sequenced sample was peripheral blood. CDR3 bases: TGTGCCAGCAGTGCAGGGGCGGTGGCAGATACGCAGTATTTT. Translated, it gives CASSAGAVADTQYF.